Each of the 19 T cell receptor beta chains below was sequenced from the same sample in a study of identical twins. TCRdb ran MiXCR on the 5' RACE reads and lists one entry per CDR3 protein. This sample has 500,000 to 650,000 distinct CDR3 sequences, with approximately 20% found just once. In addition, the sample was reused for a study of yellow fever vaccine responses in identical twins.

The specimen sequenced was CD4+ T cells sorted from blood. Every receptor here comes from a woman aged 18-29 years in good health.

This clonotype was seen more than once but under ten times. The chain's CDR3 is CASSPHGTKPYEQYF. For the CDR3, the DNA is TGTGCCAGCAGCCCCCACGGGACAAAGCCTTACGAGCAGTACTTC. J is TRBJ2-7 and V is TRBV6-1, with a weak D call TRBD1 (6 bases). The CDR3 is made up of 15 amino acids. Trimming took 6 bases from V and 4 from J, leaving 19 bases between them. Germline V lookup: CDR1 MNHNS, CDR2 SASEGT.

This clonotype was seen more than once but under ten times. The rearrangement joins TRBV20-1 to TRBJ1-1, with D possibly matching TRBD1 (6 bases). This CDR3 region has 16 residues. Germline loops: CDR1 DFQATT, CDR2 SNEGSKA (reference sequence). Trimming removed 4 bases from V and 1 base from J, with 19 bases in between. The CDR3 sequence: CSATTGWGYENTEAFF. The CDR3 region has the DNA TGCAGTGCTACCACAGGGTGGGGGTATGAGAACACTGAAGCTTTCTTT.

This CDR3 reads CSASFGNGNTIYF. CDR3 in DNA: TGCAGTGCTAGTTTCGGGAATGGAAACACCATATATTTT. The gene calls are TRBV20-1 and TRBJ1-3; D is uncertain. The CDR3 has 13 residues. The ends were cut back, 3 bases at V and 3 bases at J, with 9 bases in the middle. Germline-derived CDR1 and CDR2 are DFQATT and SNEGSKA (reference sequence).

V usage is TRBV12-3 or TRBV12-4 and J usage is TRBJ1-1; tentative D call: TRBD1 (5 bases). V gave up 5 bases and J gave up 4 bases, with 14 bases separating them. This CDR3 comprises 14 residues. The chain's CDR3 is CASSTSEGRTEAFF. DNA of the CDR3: TGTGCCAGCAGTACCTCTGAGGGACGCACTGAAGCTTTCTTT.

The CDR3, as DNA: TGCAGTGCTAGGTTTATTGGGAGGGACTCCTACAATGAGCAGTTCTTC. It yields the protein CSARFIGRDSYNEQFF. The gene calls are TRBV20-1 and TRBJ2-1; 7 bases agree with TRBD2. This CDR3 comprises 16 residues. The trim removed 3 bases at V and 0 bases at J, leaving 8 bases unmatched. From germline, CDR1 is DFQATT and CDR2 SNEGSKA (reference sequence).

This clonotype was seen a few times. The chain combines TRBV5-1 with TRBJ2-5; either TRBD1 or TRBD2 may supply D (5 bases each). The CDR3 loop spans 13 amino acids. CDR1 SGHRS and CDR2 YFSETQ come from the germline V gene. The germline V and J ends were trimmed by 0 bases and 8 bases, with 11 bases remaining between them. Written as DNA, the CDR3 is TGCGCCAGCAGCTTGGGGGACCTAGGAACCCAGTACTTC. Translated: CASSLGDLGTQYF.

This clonotype was counted only a few times. The chain is built from TRBV5-1 and TRBJ1-1, with D perhaps matching TRBD1 (6 bases). The CDR3 is 12 residues long. CDR1 is SGHRS, CDR2 YFSETQ, per germline. Trimming cost V 0 bases and J 7 bases, with 7 bases left between them. CDR3 nucleotide sequence: TGCGCCAGCAGCTTGGACAGGGTTGAAGCTTTCTTT. It translates to CASSLDRVEAFF.

This clonotype was observed a few times. This chain links TRBV20-1 with TRBJ2-7, with 8 bases aligning to TRBD1. With V trimmed by 5 bases and J by 1 base, 7 bases remained unmatched. Germline V gene data show CDR1 as DFQATT and CDR2 as SNEGSKA (reference sequence). This CDR3 spans 14 amino acids. In DNA, the CDR3 is TGCAGTGCTTTCCCGGGACAGGCTTCCTACGAGCAGTACGTC. Its protein is CSAFPGQASYEQYV.

This clonotype occurred a few times. V usage is TRBV7-8 and J usage is TRBJ2-3; tentatively, D is TRBD1 (6 bases). Germline CDR1 SGHVS, CDR2 FQNEAQ. V lost 3 bases and J lost 3, with 16 bases in between. This CDR3 has 16 amino acids. CDR3 residues: CASSFSQTGKTDTQYF. The CDR3 nucleotides read TGTGCCAGCAGCTTCAGCCAGACAGGCAAGACAGATACGCAGTATTTT.

The chain links TRBV2 to TRBJ2-5, with a tentative D call TRBD1 (6 bases). Trimming cost V 5 bases and J 3 bases, with 19 bases left between them. Germline CDR1 reads SNHLY; CDR2 reads FYNNEI. The CDR3 covers 16 residues. CDR3 loop: CASSSEPPRTEETQYF. The CDR3 DNA reads as TGTGCCAGCAGTTCCGAACCCCCCCGGACAGAAGAGACCCAGTACTTC.

This clonotype has more than one count but fewer than ten. The rearrangement links TRBV18 to TRBJ2-3, with D perhaps TRBD2 (5 bases). V lost 4 bases, J lost 2 bases, and 16 bases lay in between. CDR3 length equals 16 residues. CDR1 is KGHSH and CDR2 is LQKENI in the germline V gene. CDR3 sequence reads: CASSLQRVIPTDTQYF. The DNA of the CDR3 is TGTGCCAGCTCACTGCAGAGGGTGATTCCCACAGATACGCAGTATTTT.

This clonotype was seen a handful of times. The genes are TRBV28 and TRBJ2-1; D unclear. CDR3 length equals 14 residues. Per germline, CDR1 MDHEN and CDR2 SYDVKM. Trimming removed 7 bases at V and 3 bases at J, with 13 bases between. DNA for the CDR3: TGTGCCAGCATTCTGAAGCCGGGCTACAATGAGCAGTTCTTC. The encoded protein is CASILKPGYNEQFF. Combining the CDR3 with reference TRBV28 and TRBJ2-1 gives the whole variable domain DVKVTQSSRYLVKRTGEKVFLECVQDMDHENMFWYRQDPGLGLRLIYFSYDVKMKEKGDIPEGYSVSREKKERFSLILESASTNQTSMYLCASILKPGYNEQFFGPGTRLTVL.

This clonotype has only a few counts. The CDR3 nucleotides are TGTGCCAGCAGTGACACGGGGGACCCGGGAGATACGCAGTATTTT. Residues: CASSDTGDPGDTQYF. The V gene is TRBV28, the J gene TRBJ2-3; D is perhaps TRBD2 (6 bases). The CDR3 extends over 15 amino acids. The V gene lost 5 bases and the J gene lost 5 bases, with 17 bases spanning the gap. Per germline, CDR1 MDHEN and CDR2 SYDVKM.

The V call is TRBV29-1, the J call TRBJ1-1; D uncertain. The germline V gene has CDR1 SQVTM and CDR2 ANQGSEA. The CDR3 is 13 amino acids. Trimming shortened V by 4 bases and J by 1 base, and 10 bases separated the two germline ends. The CDR3 nucleotides read TGCAGCGTTGTACCAGCAGCGAACACTGAAGCTTTCTTT. This translates into CSVVPAANTEAFF.

This clonotype was counted a few times. The chain employs TRBV12-3 or TRBV12-4 and TRBJ2-1; 8 nucleotides agree with TRBD2. The length of the CDR3 is 16 residues. Trimming removed 6 bases from V and 3 bases from J; junction bases left unmatched: 10. The CDR3 region is CASSRSGGGYYNEQFF. The CDR3 bases are TGTGCCAGCAGCCGCTCGGGGGGGGGCTACTACAATGAGCAGTTCTTC.

This chain uses TRBV5-6 with TRBJ2-1, with 10 bases that match TRBD2. Germline CDR1 and CDR2: SGHDT and YYEEEE. The length of the CDR3 is 16 residues. Germline trimming cut 0 bases from V and 5 bases from J; bases unmatched to any gene: 5. CDR3 loop: CASSLAWTSGNNEQFF. The CDR3 DNA follows: TGTGCCAGCAGCTTGGCCTGGACTAGCGGTAACAATGAGCAGTTCTTC.

This clonotype occurred once. The chain couples TRBV7-9 to TRBJ2-3; D possibly corresponds to TRBD1 (5 bases). Looked up from germline, CDR1 is SEHNR and CDR2 is FQNEAQ (reference sequence). CDR3 length: 15 amino acids. Trimming cost V 4 bases and J 2 bases, with 13 bases left between them. In DNA, the CDR3 is TGTGCCAGCAGCTCACGACAGAAAGACACAGATACGCAGTATTTT. Translating it yields CASSSRQKDTDTQYF.

J is TRBJ2-3 and V is TRBV7-9, with a possible D match to TRBD2 (6 bases). This CDR3 has 13 residues. Germline V gene lookup returns CDR1 SEHNR and CDR2 FQNEAQ (reference sequence). Between the trimmed V and J ends, which lost 7 bases and 6 bases, there was a span of 14 bases. The CDR3 region has the DNA TGTGCCAGCATGGGGGGTCAAATGGATACGCAGTATTTT. Its protein is CASMGGQMDTQYF.

This chain uses TRBV9 with TRBJ2-2, with D possibly TRBD1 on 5 matching bases. The V gene's germline CDR1 is SGDLS and CDR2 YYNGEE. V gave up 3 bases and J gave up 4 bases, with 13 bases separating them. The CDR3 covers 15 residues. DNA for the CDR3: TGTGCCAGCAGCGCCCTAACGACAGCCACCGGGGAGCTGTTTTTT. As protein: CASSALTTATGELFF.